This TCR beta chain appears in the sequencing data of a study of cytomegalovirus exposure and HLA in healthy donors. Study-wide results and caveats: Later, an analysis showed that TCR beta chains associated with HLA were more clonally expanded than others that were equally common. Presence/absence comparisons presumed near-even sequencing depth among donors. HLA alleles showed associations with fewer than 20,000 TCR beta sequences in a later analysis, at a 0.05 false discovery rate.

Germline CDR1 is SEHNR and CDR2 is FQNEAQ (reference sequence). CDR3 length equals 14 residues. With 8 bases clipped from V and 7 bases from J, the junction kept 7 bases outside the gene matches. Vbeta (60) and Jbeta (13) primers were used in the PCR. Profiled with immunoSEQ multiplex PCR; TCRdb holds only in-frame clones, not every one. The sample contains about 120,000 clones, about 70% of which appear only once. Comment on this clone: Its antigen is still unknown.

This sequence was found in a human donor in good health. This chain uses TRBV7-9 with TRBJ1-6, with 8 bases fitting TRBD1. Source material: PBMCs. CDR3 bases: TGTGCCAGCTCTCAGGGGGCTAAAAATTCACCCCTCCACTTT. Amino acid sequence: CASSQGAKNSPLHF.